This TCR beta chain comes out of a study of monozygotic twins with inflammatory bowel disease. TCRdb derives one entry per CDR3 protein from the 5' RACE reads, leaving out DNA. Recorded for this sample: over 120,000 distinct CDR3 sequences. Regarding this clonotype: The antigen is not known.

Per donor, less than 3 ml of blood was collected and frozen. Study-level points and caveats: IBD patients share fewer clonotypes with other people than healthy twins do, especially with disease activity.

Looked up from germline, CDR1 is LGHNA and CDR2 is YSLEER. The CDR3 totals 15 residues. Sequenced: blood. The chain uses TRBV4-3 and TRBJ2-7; TCRdb outputs TRBD2, but without DNA this stays unchecked. The receptor comes from a human donor with ulcerative colitis or Crohn's disease, or a healthy co-twin of an affected twin (not recorded which). CDR3 residues: CASSQRRGVLGEQYF.